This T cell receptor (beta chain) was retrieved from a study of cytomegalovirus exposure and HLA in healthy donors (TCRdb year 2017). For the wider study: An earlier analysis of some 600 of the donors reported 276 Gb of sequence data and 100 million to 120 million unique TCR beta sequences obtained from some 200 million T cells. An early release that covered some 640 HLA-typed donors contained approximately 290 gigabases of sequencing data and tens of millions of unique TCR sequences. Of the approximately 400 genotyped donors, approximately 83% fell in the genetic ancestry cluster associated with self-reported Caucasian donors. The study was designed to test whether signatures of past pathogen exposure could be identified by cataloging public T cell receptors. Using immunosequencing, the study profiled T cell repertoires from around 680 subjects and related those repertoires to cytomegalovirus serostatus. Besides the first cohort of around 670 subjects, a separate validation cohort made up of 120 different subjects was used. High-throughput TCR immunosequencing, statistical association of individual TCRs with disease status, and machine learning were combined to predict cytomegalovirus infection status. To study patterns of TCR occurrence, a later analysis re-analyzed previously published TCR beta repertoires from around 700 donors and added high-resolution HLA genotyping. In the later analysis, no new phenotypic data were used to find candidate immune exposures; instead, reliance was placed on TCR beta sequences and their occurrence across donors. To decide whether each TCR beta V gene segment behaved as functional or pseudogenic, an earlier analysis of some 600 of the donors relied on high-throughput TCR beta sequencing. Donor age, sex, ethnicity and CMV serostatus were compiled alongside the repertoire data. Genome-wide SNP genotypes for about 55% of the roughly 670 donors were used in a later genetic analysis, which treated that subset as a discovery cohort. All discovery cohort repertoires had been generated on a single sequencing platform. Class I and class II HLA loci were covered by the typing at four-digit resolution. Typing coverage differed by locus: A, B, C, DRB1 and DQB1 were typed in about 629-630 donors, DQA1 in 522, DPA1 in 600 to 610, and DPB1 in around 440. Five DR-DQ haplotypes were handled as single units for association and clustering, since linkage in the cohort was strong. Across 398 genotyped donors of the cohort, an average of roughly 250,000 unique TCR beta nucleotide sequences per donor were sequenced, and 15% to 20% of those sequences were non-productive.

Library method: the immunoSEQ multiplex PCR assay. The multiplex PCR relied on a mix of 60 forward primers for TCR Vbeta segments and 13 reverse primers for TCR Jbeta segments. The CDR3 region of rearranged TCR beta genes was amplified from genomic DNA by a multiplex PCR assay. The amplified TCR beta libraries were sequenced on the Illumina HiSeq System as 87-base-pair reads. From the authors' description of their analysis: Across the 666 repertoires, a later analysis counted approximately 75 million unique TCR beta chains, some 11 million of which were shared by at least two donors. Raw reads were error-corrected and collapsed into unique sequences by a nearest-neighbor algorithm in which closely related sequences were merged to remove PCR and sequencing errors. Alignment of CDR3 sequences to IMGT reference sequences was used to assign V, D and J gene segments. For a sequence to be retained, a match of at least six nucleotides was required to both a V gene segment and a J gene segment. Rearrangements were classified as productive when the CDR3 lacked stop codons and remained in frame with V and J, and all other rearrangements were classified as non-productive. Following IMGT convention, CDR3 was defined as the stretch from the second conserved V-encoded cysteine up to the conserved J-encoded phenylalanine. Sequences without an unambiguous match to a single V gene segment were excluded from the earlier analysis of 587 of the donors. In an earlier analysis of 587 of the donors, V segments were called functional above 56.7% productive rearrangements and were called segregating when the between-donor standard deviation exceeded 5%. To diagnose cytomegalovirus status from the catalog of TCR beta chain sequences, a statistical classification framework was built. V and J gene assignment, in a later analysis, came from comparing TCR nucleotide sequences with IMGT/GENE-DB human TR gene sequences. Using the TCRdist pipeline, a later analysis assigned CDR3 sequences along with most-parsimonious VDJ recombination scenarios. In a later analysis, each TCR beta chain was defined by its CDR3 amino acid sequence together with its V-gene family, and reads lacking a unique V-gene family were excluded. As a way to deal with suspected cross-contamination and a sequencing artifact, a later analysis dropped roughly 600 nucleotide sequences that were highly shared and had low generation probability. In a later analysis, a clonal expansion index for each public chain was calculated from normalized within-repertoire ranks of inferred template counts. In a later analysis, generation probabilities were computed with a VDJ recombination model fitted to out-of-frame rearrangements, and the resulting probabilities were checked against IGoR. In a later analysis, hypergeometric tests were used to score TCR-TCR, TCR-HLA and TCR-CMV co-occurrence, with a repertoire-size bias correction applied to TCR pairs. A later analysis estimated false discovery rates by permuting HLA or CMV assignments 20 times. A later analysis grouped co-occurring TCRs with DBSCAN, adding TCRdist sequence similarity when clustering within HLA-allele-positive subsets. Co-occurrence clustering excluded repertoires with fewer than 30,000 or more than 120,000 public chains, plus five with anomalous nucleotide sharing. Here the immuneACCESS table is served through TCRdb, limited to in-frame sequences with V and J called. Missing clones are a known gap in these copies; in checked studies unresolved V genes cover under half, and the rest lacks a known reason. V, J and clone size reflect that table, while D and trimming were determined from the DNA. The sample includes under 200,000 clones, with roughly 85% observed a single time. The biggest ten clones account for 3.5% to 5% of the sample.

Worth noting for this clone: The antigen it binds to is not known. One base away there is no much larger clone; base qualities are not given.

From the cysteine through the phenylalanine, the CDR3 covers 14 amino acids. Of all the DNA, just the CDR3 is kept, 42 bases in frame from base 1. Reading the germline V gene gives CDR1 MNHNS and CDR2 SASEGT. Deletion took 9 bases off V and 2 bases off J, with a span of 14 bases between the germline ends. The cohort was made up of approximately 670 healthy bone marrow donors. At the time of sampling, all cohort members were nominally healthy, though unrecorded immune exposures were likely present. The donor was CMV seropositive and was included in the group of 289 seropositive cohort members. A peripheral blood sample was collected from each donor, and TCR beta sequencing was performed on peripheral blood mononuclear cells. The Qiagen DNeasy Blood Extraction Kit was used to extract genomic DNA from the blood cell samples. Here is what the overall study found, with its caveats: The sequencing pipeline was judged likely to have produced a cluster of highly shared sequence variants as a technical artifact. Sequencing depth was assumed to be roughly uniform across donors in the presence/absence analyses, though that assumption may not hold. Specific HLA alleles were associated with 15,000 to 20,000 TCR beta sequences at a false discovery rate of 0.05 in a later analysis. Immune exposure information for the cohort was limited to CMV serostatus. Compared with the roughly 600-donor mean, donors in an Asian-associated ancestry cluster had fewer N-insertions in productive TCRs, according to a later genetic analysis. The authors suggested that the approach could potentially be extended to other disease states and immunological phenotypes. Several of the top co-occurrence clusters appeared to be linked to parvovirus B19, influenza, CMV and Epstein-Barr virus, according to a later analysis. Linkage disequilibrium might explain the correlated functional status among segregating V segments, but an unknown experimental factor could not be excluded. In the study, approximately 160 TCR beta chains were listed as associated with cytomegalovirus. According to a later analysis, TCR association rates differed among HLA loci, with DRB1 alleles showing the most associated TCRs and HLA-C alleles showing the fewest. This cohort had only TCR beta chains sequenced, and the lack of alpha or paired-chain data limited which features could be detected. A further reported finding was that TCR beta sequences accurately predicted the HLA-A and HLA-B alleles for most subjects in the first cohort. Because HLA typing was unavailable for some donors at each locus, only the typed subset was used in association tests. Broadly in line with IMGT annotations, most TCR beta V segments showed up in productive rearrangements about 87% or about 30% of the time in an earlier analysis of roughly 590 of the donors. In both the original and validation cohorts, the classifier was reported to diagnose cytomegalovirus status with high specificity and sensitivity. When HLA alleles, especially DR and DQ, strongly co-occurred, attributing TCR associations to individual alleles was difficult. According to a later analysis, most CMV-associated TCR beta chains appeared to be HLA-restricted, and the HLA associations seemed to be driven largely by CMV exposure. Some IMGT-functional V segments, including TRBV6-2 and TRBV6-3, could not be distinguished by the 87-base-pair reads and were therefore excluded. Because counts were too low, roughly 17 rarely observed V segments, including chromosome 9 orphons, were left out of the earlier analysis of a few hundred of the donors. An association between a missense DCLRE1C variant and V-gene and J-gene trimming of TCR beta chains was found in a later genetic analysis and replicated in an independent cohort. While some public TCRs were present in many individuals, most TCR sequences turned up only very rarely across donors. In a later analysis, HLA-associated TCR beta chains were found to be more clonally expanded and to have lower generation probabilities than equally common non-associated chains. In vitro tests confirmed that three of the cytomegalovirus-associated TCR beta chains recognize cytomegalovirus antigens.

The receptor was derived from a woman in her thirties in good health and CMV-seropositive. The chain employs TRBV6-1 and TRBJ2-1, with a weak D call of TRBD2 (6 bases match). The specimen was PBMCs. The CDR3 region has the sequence CASYPRGTYNEQFF. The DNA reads TGTGCCAGTTATCCGCGGGGAACCTACAATGAGCAGTTCTTC.